This section outlines one T cell receptor beta chain sequence together with its context. Antigen: not known. Only in-frame clones appear in the TCRdb table, and some are missing; sequencing was by immunoSEQ multiplex PCR. The sample lists about 330,000 clones; approximately 86% were seen once. The record originates from a study of cytomegalovirus exposure and HLA in healthy donors. Findings and caveats of the study: Both high specificity and high sensitivity reportedly marked the classifier's diagnosis of cytomegalovirus status. Some TCR beta chains (about 170 of them) were listed as cytomegalovirus-associated.

This CDR3 contains 14 residues. The germline V gene has CDR1 SGHTA and CDR2 FQGNSA. Trimming took 5 bases from V and 2 from J, leaving 13 bases between them. The sequenced sample consisted of PBMCs. The chain links TRBV7-2 to TRBJ2-7; tentatively, D is TRBD1 (6 bases). The receptor was isolated from a woman aged 30 to 39 in good health and CMV-seropositive. In DNA form, the CDR3 reads TGTGCCAGCAGCCTAGACAGGACAACCTACGAGCAGTACTTC. Translation: CASSLDRTTYEQYF.